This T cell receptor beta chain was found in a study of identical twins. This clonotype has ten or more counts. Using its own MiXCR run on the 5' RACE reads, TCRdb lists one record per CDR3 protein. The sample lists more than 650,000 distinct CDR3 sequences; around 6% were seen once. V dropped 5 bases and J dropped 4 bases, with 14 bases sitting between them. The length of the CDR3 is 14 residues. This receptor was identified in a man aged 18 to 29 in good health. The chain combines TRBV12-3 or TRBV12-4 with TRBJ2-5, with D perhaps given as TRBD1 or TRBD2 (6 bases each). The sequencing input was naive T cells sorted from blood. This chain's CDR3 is CASSLSGGGETQYF. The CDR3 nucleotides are TGTGCCAGCAGTCTTAGCGGAGGGGGAGAGACCCAGTACTTC.